The rows below give T cell receptor beta chains drawn from one sample of a study of beta chain features in type 1 diabetes. Data came from immunoSEQ multiplex PCR; TCRdb stores just in-frame clones and leaves some out. Of fewer than 200,000 clones listed, approximately 13% were seen once; the top ten hold 0.55% to 0.8%. The sample comprised central memory CD4+ T cells from blood. All receptors come from a woman younger than 35 in good health. CDR3s include the opening cysteine and the closing phenylalanine or tryptophan. A D gene is named only where the DNA matches it firmly. Size tells how often a clone was seen (once, few, many) or the class of an expanded clone, and some rows leave it out.

size: few; J: TRBJ2-7; D: NA; V: TRBV9; CDR3: CASSVATRAYEQYF; DNA: TGTGCCAGCAGCGTAGCTACGAGAGCTTACGAGCAGTACTTC
size: few; J: TRBJ2-1; D: TRBD2; V: TRBV19; CDR3: CASSPGLAGWDEQFF; DNA: TGTGCCAGTAGCCCTGGACTAGCGGGCTGGGATGAGCAGTTCTTC
size: NA; J: TRBJ2-7; D: NA; V: TRBV15; CDR3: CATRGGGREQYF; DNA: TGTGCCACCAGAGGAGGAGGGAGGGAGCAGTACTTC
size: few; J: TRBJ2-1; D: TRBD2; V: TRBV5-4; CDR3: CASSPASGNSYNEQFF; DNA: TGTGCCAGCAGCCCAGCTAGCGGCAACTCCTACAATGAGCAGTTCTTC
size: NA; J: TRBJ2-7; D: NA; V: TRBV27; CDR3: CASSGQAQGNEQYF; DNA: TGTGCCAGCAGTGGCCAAGCTCAGGGTAACGAGCAGTACTTC
size: NA; J: TRBJ1-5; D: TRBD1; V: TRBV28; CDR3: CASSIVDRGYQPQHF; DNA: TGTGCCAGCAGCATCGTGGACAGGGGGTATCAGCCCCAGCATTTT
size: NA; J: TRBJ1-2; D: NA; V: TRBV27; CDR3: CASRGGETRGYTF; DNA: TGTGCCAGCCGCGGAGGGGAAACGAGGGGCTACACCTTC
size: few; J: TRBJ2-5; D: TRBD1; V: TRBV15; CDR3: CATSTRDRVQETQYF; DNA: TGTGCCACCAGCACCCGGGACAGGGTCCAAGAGACCCAGTACTTC
size: few; J: TRBJ2-1; D: TRBD2; V: TRBV19; CDR3: CASRVAGGYNEQFF; DNA: TGTGCCAGTAGGGTAGCGGGAGGCTACAATGAGCAGTTCTTC
size: NA; J: TRBJ1-5; D: TRBD1; V: TRBV28; CDR3: CASSPPPGGASNQPQHF; DNA: TGTGCCAGCAGTCCCCCTCCAGGGGGTGCAAGCAATCAGCCCCAGCATTTT
size: few; J: TRBJ1-3; D: NA; V: TRBV29-1; CDR3: CSVEEGVGNTIYF; DNA: TGCAGCGTTGAAGAAGGGGTCGGAAACACCATATATTTT
size: NA; J: TRBJ2-6; D: TRBD1; V: TRBV28; CDR3: CASSSAWDREGTF; DNA: TGTGCCAGCAGTTCAGCCTGGGACAGGGAAGGGACTTTC
size: many; J: TRBJ2-3; D: NA; V: TRBV5-1; CDR3: CASSFGGPEDTQYF; DNA: TGCGCCAGCAGCTTTGGCGGGCCTGAAGATACGCAGTATTTT
size: NA; J: TRBJ2-5; D: NA; V: TRBV5-4; CDR3: CASSSQQGLVRETQYF; DNA: TGTGCCAGCAGCTCCCAACAGGGTCTTGTCCGGGAGACCCAGTACTTC
size: NA; J: TRBJ2-3; D: NA; V: TRBV5-1; CDR3: CASSVGGGADTQYF; DNA: TGCGCCAGCAGCGTCGGTGGGGGCGCAGATACGCAGTATTTT
size: NA; J: TRBJ2-3; D: TRBD2; V: TRBV4-3; CDR3: CASSQAPAAGADTQYF; DNA: TGCGCCAGCAGCCAAGCACCGGCTGCGGGAGCAGATACGCAGTATTTT
size: NA; J: TRBJ1-5; D: NA; V: TRBV25-1; CDR3: CASSGGQFSSNQPQHF; DNA: TGTGCCAGCAGTGGCGGACAGTTTTCAAGCAATCAGCCCCAGCATTTT
size: NA; J: TRBJ1-2; D: NA; V: TRBV30; CDR3: CAWSATASYGYTF; DNA: TGTGCCTGGAGCGCGACAGCCAGCTATGGCTACACCTTC
size: few; J: TRBJ1-5; D: NA; V: TRBV28; CDR3: CASSILGSQPQHF; DNA: TGTGCCAGCAGTATCCTCGGGTCTCAGCCCCAGCATTTT
size: NA; J: TRBJ2-1; D: TRBD2; V: TRBV18; CDR3: CASSPQSRTSGDYNEQFF; DNA: TGTGCCAGCTCACCCCAATCAAGGACTAGCGGGGATTACAATGAGCAGTTCTTC
size: NA; J: TRBJ1-5; D: NA; V: TRBV30; CDR3: CAWSPQEDQPQHF; DNA: TGTGCCTGGAGTCCCCAGGAGGATCAGCCCCAGCATTTT
size: few; J: TRBJ2-1; D: TRBD2; V: TRBV11-2; CDR3: CASSLAGTSGRTPLEQFF; DNA: TGTGCCAGCAGCTTAGCCGGGACTAGCGGGAGGACCCCATTGGAGCAGTTCTTC
size: NA; J: TRBJ2-1; D: TRBD1; V: TRBV28; CDR3: CASSLVGTVHNEQFF; DNA: TGTGCCAGCAGTTTGGTCGGGACAGTTCACAATGAGCAGTTCTTC
size: NA; J: TRBJ2-4; D: NA; V: TRBV2; CDR3: CASRLGQPNIQYF; DNA: TGTGCCAGCAGACTCGGACAGCCCAACATTCAGTACTTC
size: NA; J: TRBJ2-7; D: NA; V: TRBV30; CDR3: CAWNSPYEQYF; DNA: TGTGCCTGGAACTCTCCATACGAGCAGTACTTC
size: NA; J: TRBJ2-1; D: TRBD2; V: TRBV6-5; CDR3: CASRGLARDNEQFF; DNA: TGTGCCAGCAGGGGACTAGCGAGAGACAATGAGCAGTTCTTC
size: NA; J: TRBJ2-7; D: TRBD1; V: TRBV7-6; CDR3: CASSLDRGPYEQYF; DNA: TGTGCCAGCAGCTTAGACAGGGGGCCCTACGAGCAGTACTTC
size: many; J: TRBJ2-3; D: NA; V: TRBV4-1; CDR3: CASSLLRGDTQYF; DNA: TGCGCCAGCAGCCTCCTTCGAGGGGATACGCAGTATTTT
size: NA; J: TRBJ2-1; D: TRBD2; V: TRBV19; CDR3: CASSSTSGSYNEQFF; DNA: TGTGCCAGTAGTAGTACTAGCGGGAGCTACAATGAGCAGTTCTTC
size: NA; J: TRBJ2-7; D: TRBD1; V: TRBV28; CDR3: CASSQIDRGREQYF; DNA: TGTGCCAGCAGTCAAATTGACAGGGGTCGGGAGCAGTACTTC
size: few; J: TRBJ2-5; D: NA; V: TRBV19; CDR3: CASSPGDQETQYF; DNA: TGTGCCAGTAGTCCGGGAGACCAAGAGACCCAGTACTTC
size: few; J: TRBJ1-2; D: NA; V: TRBV18; CDR3: CASSPGQGSDYGYTF; DNA: TGTGCCAGCTCACCAGGGCAGGGGTCGGACTATGGCTACACCTTC
size: NA; J: TRBJ2-3; D: NA; V: TRBV11-2; CDR3: CASSLGPPGADTQYF; DNA: TGTGCCAGCAGCTTAGGCCCTCCGGGGGCAGATACGCAGTATTTT
size: few; J: TRBJ1-4; D: NA; V: TRBV25-1; CDR3: CASSEGGLNPF; DNA: TGTGCCAGCAGTGAGGGGGGACTGAACCCTTTT
size: NA; J: TRBJ2-1; D: NA; V: TRBV28; CDR3: CASSFPGIRDNEQFF; DNA: TGTGCCAGCAGTTTTCCCGGGATAAGGGACAATGAGCAGTTCTTC
size: few; J: TRBJ2-3; D: TRBD2; V: TRBV5-4; CDR3: CASSPGGGRAADTQYF; DNA: TGTGCCAGCAGCCCCGGAGGCGGGAGGGCCGCAGATACGCAGTATTTT
size: NA; J: TRBJ2-1; D: TRBD1; V: TRBV7-9; CDR3: CASNLGQYYNEQFF; DNA: TGTGCCAGCAACCTGGGACAGTATTACAATGAGCAGTTCTTC
size: NA; J: TRBJ2-7; D: TRBD1; V: TRBV19; CDR3: CASRPGTGTYEQYF; DNA: TGTGCCAGTAGACCCGGGACAGGGACCTACGAGCAGTACTTC
size: few; J: TRBJ1-2; D: NA; V: TRBV20-1; CDR3: CSASSGAGYTF; DNA: TGCAGTGCTAGTTCCGGAGCTGGCTACACCTTC
size: NA; J: TRBJ2-2; D: NA; V: TRBV6-5; CDR3: CASSSLNTGELFF; DNA: TGTGCCAGCAGTTCCCTGAACACCGGGGAGCTGTTTTTT
size: few; J: TRBJ1-2; D: TRBD1; V: TRBV7-9; CDR3: CASSGDRGYGYTF; DNA: TGTGCCAGCAGCGGAGACAGGGGCTATGGCTACACCTTC
size: NA; J: TRBJ2-5; D: TRBD2; V: TRBV19; CDR3: CASSIGTSGRALGETQYF; DNA: TGTGCCAGTAGTATAGGGACTAGCGGGAGGGCCCTCGGGGAGACCCAGTACTTC
size: NA; J: TRBJ1-4; D: NA; V: TRBV7-9; CDR3: CASGGGGGNEKLFF; DNA: TGTGCCAGCGGAGGTGGTGGGGGGAATGAAAAACTGTTTTTT
size: few; J: TRBJ2-7; D: TRBD2; V: TRBV14; CDR3: CASSRGLAGASYEQYF; DNA: TGTGCCAGCAGCCGAGGACTAGCGGGAGCCTCCTACGAGCAGTACTTC
size: few; J: TRBJ1-5; D: NA; V: TRBV6-6; CDR3: CASTVSQGQGNQPQHF; DNA: TGTGCCAGCACCGTCTCACAGGGTCAAGGCAATCAGCCCCAGCATTTT
size: few; J: TRBJ2-1; D: NA; V: TRBV9; CDR3: CASSVLDSGTQFF; DNA: TGTGCCAGCAGCGTTCTCGATAGCGGTACGCAGTTCTTC
size: NA; J: TRBJ1-5; D: NA; V: TRBV20-1; CDR3: CSAPKAGIRHF; DNA: TGCAGTGCACCTAAGGCAGGGATTAGGCATTTT
size: NA; J: TRBJ2-5; D: TRBD1; V: TRBV5-1; CDR3: CASSPGQGETQYF; DNA: TGCGCCAGCAGCCCGGGACAGGGGGAGACCCAGTACTTC
size: NA; J: TRBJ1-5; D: NA; V: TRBV27; CDR3: CASGEPQHF; DNA: TGTGCCAGCGGAGAGCCCCAGCATTTT
size: few; J: TRBJ2-5; D: TRBD1; V: TRBV6-5; CDR3: CASTQDRVQETQYF; DNA: TGTGCCAGCACCCAGGACAGGGTACAAGAGACCCAGTACTTC
size: few; J: TRBJ2-5; D: NA; V: TRBV29-1; CDR3: CSAEGGAETQYF; DNA: TGCAGCGCCGAAGGGGGGGCGGAGACCCAGTACTTC
size: few; J: TRBJ1-5; D: NA; V: TRBV19; CDR3: CASGGFSNQPQHF; DNA: TGTGCCAGTGGGGGCTTTAGCAATCAGCCCCAGCATTTT
size: few; J: TRBJ2-1; D: NA; V: TRBV29-1; CDR3: CSGLQGSYNEQFF; DNA: TGCAGCGGGCTCCAGGGATCCTACAATGAGCAGTTCTTC
size: few; J: TRBJ2-1; D: TRBD1; V: TRBV7-2; CDR3: CASSLRGTGGNEQFF; DNA: TGTGCCAGCAGCTTACGCGGGACAGGGGGAAATGAGCAGTTCTTC
size: NA; J: TRBJ2-2; D: TRBD2; V: TRBV2; CDR3: CASRSSGANTGELFF; DNA: TGTGCCAGCAGGTCTAGCGGCGCGAACACCGGGGAGCTGTTTTTT
size: NA; J: TRBJ2-7; D: NA; V: TRBV4-2; CDR3: CASSQFSGGIDYEQYF; DNA: TGTGCCAGCAGCCAGTTTTCGGGCGGGATCGACTACGAGCAGTACTTC
size: few; J: TRBJ2-1; D: TRBD2; V: TRBV10-3; CDR3: CAISDLAGVRQFF; DNA: TGTGCCATCAGTGACCTAGCGGGAGTACGGCAGTTCTTC